These 32 T cell receptor beta chains came from one sample sequenced in a study of blood T cells in healthy people across ages. Combining a sample-barcoded 5' primer with a J-beta primer mix, a second PCR ran for roughly 7 to 12 cycles. A single record per CDR3 protein comes from TCRdb applying MiXCR to the 5' RACE reads. The sample contains 540,000 or so distinct CDR3 sequences, roughly a quarter of which appear only once. The sequenced sample consisted of blood. The receptors here all came from a woman in her sixties or seventies in good health.

This clonotype was counted only a few times. V and J are TRBV29-1 and TRBJ2-2; D is perhaps TRBD2 (5 bases). Trimming took 3 bases from V and 1 from J, leaving 6 bases between them. The CDR3 runs 13 residues. Germline loops: CDR1 SQVTM, CDR2 ANQGSEA. In DNA, the CDR3 is TGCAGCGTTGACGCGGGGAACACCGGGGAGCTGTTTTTT. Translation gives CSVDAGNTGELFF.

The chain employs TRBV20-1 and TRBJ1-1; no reliable D call. V was trimmed by 0 bases and J by 8 bases, leaving 19 bases between them. The CDR3 totals 15 residues. Germline V lookup: CDR1 DFQATT, CDR2 SNEGSKA (reference sequence). CDR3 nucleotide sequence: TGCAGTGCTAGAGATCTGGCAGCCCGGCCCAACGAAGCTTTCTTT. Amino acids: CSARDLAARPNEAFF.

The V gene is TRBV6-6, the J gene TRBJ1-1; the D gene is possibly TRBD1 (6 bases). Trimming stripped 8 bases from V and 1 base from J, with 14 bases between. Looked up from germline, CDR1 is MNHNY and CDR2 is SVGAGI (reference sequence). The CDR3 covers 14 residues. The CDR3: CASLAWTANTEAFF. The CDR3 coding sequence is TGTGCCAGCCTCGCCTGGACAGCGAACACTGAAGCTTTCTTT.

The genes are TRBV7-2 and TRBJ2-3; D not resolved. Germline V gene data show CDR1 as SGHTA and CDR2 as FQGNSA. V dropped 5 bases and J dropped 2 bases, with 11 bases sitting between them. The CDR3 consists of 14 residues. The CDR3 region has the DNA TGTGCCAGCAGCCCACGACCAGACACAGATACGCAGTATTTT. Encoded protein: CASSPRPDTDTQYF.

There are a few counts of this clonotype. J is TRBJ2-7 and V is TRBV11-2; D ambiguous. CDR3 length: 12 amino acids. Per the germline V gene, CDR1 is SGHAT and CDR2 is FQNNGV. V gave up 5 bases and J gave up 9 bases, with 14 bases separating them. The CDR3 DNA is TGTGCCAGCAGCCGGTCCCAGTTTTGGCAGTACTTC. It codes for CASSRSQFWQYF.

This clonotype was detected only a few times. The V gene is TRBV5-5, the J gene TRBJ2-1; D not resolved. V lost 0 bases to trimming and J lost 3 bases, with 10 bases between them. Per the germline V gene, CDR1 is SGHKS and CDR2 is YYEKEE (reference sequence). The CDR3 extends over 15 amino acids. CDR3 residues: CASSLVQDIYNEQFF. The DNA of the CDR3 is TGTGCCAGCAGCTTGGTGCAGGATATCTACAATGAGCAGTTCTTC.

Only a few counts were recorded for this clonotype. The rearrangement joins TRBV2 to TRBJ2-1; the D gene is possibly TRBD1 (5 bases). Germline V gene lookup returns CDR1 SNHLY and CDR2 FYNNEI. V was trimmed by 6 bases and J by 0 bases, leaving 9 bases between them. The CDR3 is made up of 14 amino acids. The CDR3 protein is CASRGASSYNEQFF. The DNA for the CDR3 is TGTGCCAGCAGAGGGGCGAGCTCCTACAATGAGCAGTTCTTC.

This clonotype showed up just a few times. This chain joins TRBV29-1 and TRBJ1-2, with TRBD1 as a possible D gene (6 bases). The CDR3 totals 13 residues. The V end lost 4 bases, the J end lost 7 bases, and 16 bases lay between the germline ends. Per the germline V gene, CDR1 is SQVTM and CDR2 is ANQGSEA. The CDR3 DNA reads TGCAGCGTTGGGGCCCAGGGGATGGCTGGCTACACCTTC. This encodes CSVGAQGMAGYTF.

This clonotype was counted a few times. This chain connects TRBV30 to TRBJ2-1, with 7 positions matching TRBD2. Germline V CDR1 and CDR2: GTSNPN, SVGIG (reference sequence). The CDR3 spans 13 residues. The V gene end was trimmed by 6 bases and the J gene end by 5 bases; junction bases not matched to a gene: 7. CDR3 loop: CACSGGIDNEQFF. CDR3 bases: TGTGCCTGTTCGGGGGGAATAGACAATGAGCAGTTCTTC.

J is TRBJ2-5 and V is TRBV7-3; 7 nucleotides match TRBD1. The J call is uncertain, as TRBJ2-1 better fits the DNA end. The CDR3 contains 13 residues. The germline gives CDR1 SGHTA, CDR2 FQGTGA. The CDR3 spells CASSIGTDNEQFF. The CDR3 DNA reads TGTGCCAGCAGCATTGGGACAGACAATGAGCAGTTCTTC.

The table lists this clonotype with a few counts. The chain couples TRBV5-1 to TRBJ1-1; D not certain. Per germline, CDR1 SGHRS and CDR2 YFSETQ. CDR3 length: 13 amino acids. V was pared by 4 bases and J by 5 bases, with 12 bases between. The CDR3 here is CASSPVVGTEAFF. CDR3 in DNA: TGCGCCAGCAGCCCGGTAGTGGGAACTGAAGCTTTCTTT.

V is TRBV5-1 and J is TRBJ1-1; no firm D call. Germline CDR1 and CDR2: SGHRS and YFSETQ. This CDR3 has 14 residues. The germline V and J ends were trimmed by 2 bases and 7 bases, with 15 bases remaining between them. For the CDR3, the DNA is TGCGCCAGCAGCTTCGGAGGCTTGAACGGTGAAGCTTTCTTT. Protein product: CASSFGGLNGEAFF.

Only a few counts were recorded for this clonotype. The chain recombines TRBV11-2 with TRBJ2-2; TRBD1 matches at 9 bases. V was pared by 1 base and J by 2 bases, with 5 bases of the junction left unmatched. CDR1 SGHAT and CDR2 FQNNGV come from the germline V gene. This CDR3 is 17 amino acids long. CDR3: CASSLVGTGSNTGELFF. CDR3 DNA sequence: TGTGCCAGCAGCTTAGTTGGGACAGGGTCTAACACCGGGGAGCTGTTTTTT.

This clonotype was seen ten or more times. The chain has TRBV7-2 and TRBJ2-3, with D perhaps matching TRBD1 or TRBD2 (5 bases each). Trimming took off 0 bases at V and 1 base at J, with 8 bases between the two ends. Germline lookup yields CDR1 SGHTA and CDR2 FQGNSA. The CDR3 contains 15 residues. This CDR3 reads CASSLAGPGTDTQYF. The CDR3 nucleotides read TGTGCCAGCAGCTTAGCGGGACCTGGCACAGATACGCAGTATTTT.

This clonotype showed up many times. The chain is built from TRBV6-1 and TRBJ2-5; TRBD2 matches at 9 bases. The J call may be mistaken, given a closer DNA end match to TRBJ2-1. The CDR3 loop spans 15 amino acids. Looked up from germline, CDR1 is MNHNS and CDR2 is SASEGT. The CDR3 reads CASRRDSGGRNEQFF. CDR3 nucleotide sequence: TGTGCCAGCAGGAGGGATAGCGGGGGAAGGAATGAGCAGTTCTTC.

The rearrangement links TRBV5-8 to TRBJ2-1, with unresolved D. The last part of the DNA fits TRBJ2-5 better; the J call may be wrong. Germline V lookup: CDR1 SGHTS, CDR2 YDEGEE. The CDR3 is made up of 11 amino acids. The CDR3 loop reads CASSLERAQYF. The DNA of the CDR3 is TGTGCCAGCAGCTTGGAACGGGCCCAGTACTTC.

The CDR3 loop reads CASSGRMLGTDTQYF. DNA of the CDR3: TGTGCCAGCAGCGGAAGGATGTTGGGCACAGATACGCAGTATTTT. This sequence joins TRBV5-5 and TRBJ2-3; D remains unclear. The CDR3 is 15 amino acids. Germline V gene lookup returns CDR1 SGHKS and CDR2 YYEKEE (reference sequence). The V gene lost 4 bases and the J gene lost 1 base, with 13 bases spanning the gap.

The genes are TRBV9 and TRBJ2-3, with a weak D call TRBD1 (6 bases). This CDR3 contains 16 residues. Germline V gene data show CDR1 as SGDLS and CDR2 as YYNGEE. V was shortened by 0 bases and J by 1 base, with 12 bases between the two germline ends. As DNA, the CDR3 is TGTGCCAGCAGCGTAGGGACAGCCTACCGCACAGATACGCAGTATTTT. Encoded protein: CASSVGTAYRTDTQYF.

This clonotype has more than one count but fewer than ten. The chain recombines TRBV15 with TRBJ1-5; unclear D gene. The CDR3 spans 16 residues. Trimming stripped 0 bases from V and 0 bases from J, with 9 bases between. CDR1 and CDR2 from the germline V gene are LNHNV and YYDKDF (reference sequence). The CDR3 DNA reads TGTGCCACCAGCAGAGATCGTCATTATAGCAATCAGCCCCAGCATTTT. Translation: CATSRDRHYSNQPQHF.

The chain combines TRBV5-1 with TRBJ2-3, with a weak D call TRBD2 (6 bases). The germline V gene encodes CDR1 SGHRS and CDR2 YFSETQ. With 0 bases removed from V and 2 bases from J, the gap between germline ends came to 10 bases. The CDR3 spans 15 residues. The CDR3 sequence is CASSLARGDTDTQYF. CDR3 bases: TGCGCCAGCAGCTTGGCCCGCGGGGACACAGATACGCAGTATTTT.

This clonotype has just a few counts. The V gene is TRBV20-1, the J gene TRBJ2-6; D uncertain. The germline CDR1 and CDR2 sequences are DFQATT and SNEGSKA (reference sequence). V was pared by 5 bases and J by 0 bases, with 17 bases between. The CDR3 has 17 amino acids. CDR3 DNA: TGCAGTGCTTTCATATCCACCCGATCCTCTGGGGCCAACGTCCTGACTTTC. The encoded protein is CSAFISTRSSGANVLTF.

This clonotype came up a few times. The chain carries TRBV20-1 and TRBJ1-2; D perhaps matches TRBD1 (5 bases). Germline CDR1 reads DFQATT; CDR2 reads SNEGSKA (reference sequence). V lost 3 bases to trimming and J lost 0 bases, with 17 bases between them. CDR3 length: 16 residues. The CDR3 spells CSASDGGGVPNYGYTF. The CDR3 DNA sequence: TGCAGTGCTAGCGATGGGGGAGGGGTCCCTAACTATGGCTACACCTTC.

The gene calls are TRBV6-1 and TRBJ2-3; tentatively, D is TRBD1 or TRBD2 (5 bases each). This CDR3 is built from 15 residues. Trimming pared 6 bases from V and 0 bases from J, leaving 13 bases between. Germline V gene data show CDR1 as MNHNS and CDR2 as SASEGT. The CDR3: CASRGLGRSTDTQYF. The CDR3 DNA reads TGTGCCAGCAGAGGATTGGGACGGAGCACAGATACGCAGTATTTT.

This rearrangement joins TRBV6-6 to TRBJ2-1; the match to TRBD2 covers 8 bases. The CDR3 runs 16 residues. Trimming took 5 bases from V and 7 from J; bases not matched to a gene: 13. Per germline, CDR1 MNHNY and CDR2 SVGAGI (reference sequence). The DNA of the CDR3 is TGTGCCAGCAGTCCAACGACCAGGACTAGCAATAATGAGCAGTTCTTC. Encoded protein: CASSPTTRTSNNEQFF.

This clonotype was seen more than once but under ten times. The V call is TRBV5-1, the J call TRBJ1-1; D gene uncertain. The V end was cut by 4 bases, the J end by 0 bases, with 10 bases between. The CDR3 loop spans 14 amino acids. Germline CDR1 is SGHRS and CDR2 is YFSETQ. DNA for the CDR3: TGCGCCAGCAGCGCGGACCAGATGAACACTGAAGCTTTCTTT. This gives the protein CASSADQMNTEAFF.

This clonotype was detected ten times or more. The chain employs TRBV7-2 and TRBJ2-5, with D perhaps matching TRBD1 (6 bases). Germline V CDR1 and CDR2: SGHTA, FQGNSA. CDR3 length: 15 residues. Trimming removed 1 base at V and 4 bases at J, with 13 bases between. The CDR3, as DNA: TGTGCCAGCAGCTTAGGGCAGGGGAAGACAGAGACCCAGTACTTC. Encoded protein: CASSLGQGKTETQYF.

The chain combines TRBV3-1 with TRBJ1-1, with no clear D. V dropped 2 bases and J dropped 4 bases, with 8 bases sitting between them. CDR3 length equals 13 residues. Germline V CDR1 and CDR2: LGHDT, YNNKEL (reference sequence). CDR3 sequence (DNA): TGTGCCAGCAGCCAATCCAAAGCCACTGAAGCTTTCTTT. It yields the protein CASSQSKATEAFF.

The genes are TRBV29-1 and TRBJ2-5; either TRBD1 or TRBD2 may supply D (5 bases each). V was cut by 2 bases and J by 6 bases, with 16 bases left in between. The CDR3 length is 14 residues. Looked up from germline, CDR1 is SQVTM and CDR2 is ANQGSEA. As DNA, the CDR3 is TGCAGCGTTGAATGGGGCCGGGGTAGGAAGACCCAGTACTTC. This sequence encodes CSVEWGRGRKTQYF.

This clonotype was seen a few times. The rearrangement links TRBV6-2 or TRBV6-3 to TRBJ2-6, with 8 bases that match TRBD1. The CDR3 is 22 residues long. V was clipped by 0 bases and J by 0 bases; unmatched bases: 16. Germline V gene data show CDR1 as MNHEY and CDR2 as SVGEGT. The CDR3 sequence is CASSYSAHTRGLLLSGANVLTF. The CDR3 DNA sequence: TGTGCCAGCAGTTACTCGGCTCACACCAGGGGGCTACTACTCTCTGGGGCCAACGTCCTGACTTTC.

This rearrangement joins TRBV10-3 to TRBJ2-5, with D unresolved. Trimming stripped 8 bases from V and 2 bases from J, with 12 bases between. Germline loops: CDR1 ENHRY, CDR2 SYGVKD. CDR3 size: 13 residues. The CDR3 spells CAIALLDQETQYF. CDR3 nucleotides: TGTGCCATCGCATTGCTAGATCAAGAGACCCAGTACTTC.

With respect to this clonotype: The junction does not match germline at one end; this may be a read error. This chain joins TRBV20-1 and TRBJ1-1, with a tentative D call TRBD1 (6 bases). CDR3 size: 10 residues. Per the germline V gene, CDR1 is DFQATT and CDR2 is SNEGSKA (reference sequence). In nucleotides, the CDR3 is TGCAGTGCTAGAGATCCCAAGGGGGTCTTT. Its translation is CSARDPKGVF.

This chain uses TRBV15 with TRBJ1-5; D is unclear. Germline assignment: CDR1 LNHNV and CDR2 YYDKDF (reference sequence). Trimming shortened V by 0 bases and J by 2 bases, and 11 bases separated the two germline ends. CDR3 length: 16 residues. In nucleotides, the CDR3 is TGTGCCACCAGCAGAGAAGGAAATATAGGCAATCAGCCCCAGCATTTT. Its protein is CATSREGNIGNQPQHF.